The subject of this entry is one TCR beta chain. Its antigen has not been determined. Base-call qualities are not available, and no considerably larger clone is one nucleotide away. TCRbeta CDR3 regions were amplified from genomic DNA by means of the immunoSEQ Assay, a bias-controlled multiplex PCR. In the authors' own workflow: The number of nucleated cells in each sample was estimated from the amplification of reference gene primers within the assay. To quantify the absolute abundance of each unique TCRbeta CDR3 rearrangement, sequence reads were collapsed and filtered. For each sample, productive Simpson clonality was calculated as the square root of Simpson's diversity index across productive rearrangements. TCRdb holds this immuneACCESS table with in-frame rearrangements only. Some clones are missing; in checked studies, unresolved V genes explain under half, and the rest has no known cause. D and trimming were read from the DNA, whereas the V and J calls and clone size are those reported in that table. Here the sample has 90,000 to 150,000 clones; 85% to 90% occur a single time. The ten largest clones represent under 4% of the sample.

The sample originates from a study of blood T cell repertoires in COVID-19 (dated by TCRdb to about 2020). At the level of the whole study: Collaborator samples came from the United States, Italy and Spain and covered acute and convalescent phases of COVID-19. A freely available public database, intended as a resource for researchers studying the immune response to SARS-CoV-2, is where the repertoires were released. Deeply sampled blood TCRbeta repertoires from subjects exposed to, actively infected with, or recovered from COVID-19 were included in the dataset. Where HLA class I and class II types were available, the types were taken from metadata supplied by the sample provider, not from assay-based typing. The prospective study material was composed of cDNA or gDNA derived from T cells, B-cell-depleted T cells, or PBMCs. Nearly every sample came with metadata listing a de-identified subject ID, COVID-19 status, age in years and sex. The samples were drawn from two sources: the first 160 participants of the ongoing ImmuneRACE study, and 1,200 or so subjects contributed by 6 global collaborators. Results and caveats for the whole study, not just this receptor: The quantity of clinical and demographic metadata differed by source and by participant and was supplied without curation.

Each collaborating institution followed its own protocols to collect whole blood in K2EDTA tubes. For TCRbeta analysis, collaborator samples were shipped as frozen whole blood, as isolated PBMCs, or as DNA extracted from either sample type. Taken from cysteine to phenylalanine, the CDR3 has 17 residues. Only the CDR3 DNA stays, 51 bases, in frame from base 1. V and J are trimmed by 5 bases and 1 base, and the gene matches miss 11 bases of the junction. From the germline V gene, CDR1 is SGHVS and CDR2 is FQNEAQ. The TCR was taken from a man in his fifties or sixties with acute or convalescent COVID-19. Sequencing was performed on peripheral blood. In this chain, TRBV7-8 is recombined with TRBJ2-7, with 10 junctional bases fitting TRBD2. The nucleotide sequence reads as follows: TGTGCCAGCAGCCTGCCCAGAGCGGGAGGGGATTCCTACGAGCAGTACTTC. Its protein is CASSLPRAGGDSYEQYF.